This is a list of T cell receptor beta chains from one sample in a study of blood T cell repertoires in COVID-19. Profiled with immunoSEQ multiplex PCR; TCRdb holds only in-frame clones, not every one. The table lists around 100,000 clones, around 90% of them singletons. The sequenced material came from peripheral blood. The receptors were sampled from a man between 45 and 60 years old in a cohort sampled during active COVID-19. The CDR3 runs from the conserved cysteine through the conserved F or W. A D gene is named only where the DNA matches it firmly. Clone size, where shown, is once, few, many, or a class for clones that have expanded.

D	V	size	J	CDR3	DNA
-	TRBV9	-	TRBJ2-1	CASSVVGGLNNEQFF	TGTGCCAGCAGCGTAGTGGGGGGTCTAAACAATGAGCAGTTCTTC
TRBD1	TRBV5-4	once	TRBJ1-2	CASSWGRGRRIFDTF	TGTGCCAGCAGCTGGGGAAGGGGGCGCAGGATTTTCGACACCTTC
TRBD2	TRBV20-1	-	TRBJ2-7	CSASQRLASYEQYF	TGCAGTGCTAGTCAAAGACTAGCTTCCTACGAGCAGTACTTC
TRBD2	TRBV4-2	-	TRBJ2-2	CASSQSNSWASGGSRELFF	TGTGCCAGCAGCCAATCGAATTCGTGGGCTAGCGGGGGATCTAGGGAGCTGTTTTTT
-	TRBV28	-	TRBJ2-5	CASSGARETQYF	TGTGCCAGCAGTGGGGCCAGGGAGACCCAGTACTTC
TRBD1	TRBV7-3	-	TRBJ2-1	CASSPRTGGSGNEQFF	TGTGCCAGCAGCCCGCGGACAGGGGGCTCGGGGAATGAGCAGTTCTTC
TRBD1	TRBV18	-	TRBJ2-3	CASSPATRGPSTDTQYF	TGTGCCAGCTCACCAGCGACGAGGGGGCCTAGCACAGATACGCAGTATTTT
TRBD2	TRBV7-2	-	TRBJ2-1	CASSRRGGGLEGYNEQFF	TGTGCCAGCAGCCGGCGTGGGGGGGGACTAGAGGGTTACAATGAGCAGTTCTTC
-	TRBV7-2	few	TRBJ2-2	CASSPQRNTGELFF	TGTGCCAGCAGCCCCCAGCGGAACACCGGGGAGCTGTTTTTT
TRBD1	TRBV10-1	-	TRBJ2-2	CASSDPGTGGGGELFF	TGCGCCAGCAGTGATCCCGGGACAGGGGGCGGCGGGGAGCTGTTTTTT
-	TRBV3-1/TRBV3-2	-	TRBJ1-6	CASSQTRVNSPLHF	TGTGCCAGCAGCCAAACGAGGGTTAATTCACCCCTCCACTTT
-	TRBV11-3	-	TRBJ2-5	CASGPGHGVGETQYF	TGTGCCAGCGGCCCGGGTCACGGGGTGGGGGAGACCCAGTACTTC
-	TRBV7-9	-	TRBJ2-5	CASTRVGETQYF	TGTGCCAGCACCAGGGTCGGGGAGACCCAGTACTTC
-	TRBV9	-	TRBJ2-7	CASSATDSSYEQYF	TGTGCCAGCAGCGCGACCGACAGCTCCTACGAGCAGTACTTC
-	TRBV5-1	-	TRBJ2-3	CASSFWARGTDTQYF	TGCGCCAGCAGCTTTTGGGCCAGGGGAACAGATACGCAGTATTTT
-	TRBV19	-	TRBJ2-4	CASSIGPGVVAKNIQYF	TGTGCCAGTAGTATAGGCCCAGGGGTAGTGGCCAAAAACATTCAGTACTTC
TRBD2	TRBV19	-	TRBJ2-2	CASSIRTSGDTGELFF	TGTGCCAGTAGTATTCGGACTAGCGGGGACACCGGGGAGCTGTTTTTT
TRBD2	TRBV4-2	-	TRBJ2-5	CASSHPGVAGGLETQYF	TGTGCCAGCAGCCACCCCGGGGTAGCGGGGGGGCTGGAGACCCAGTACTTC
TRBD2	TRBV19	-	TRBJ2-7	CASSVLAGYEQYF	TGTGCCAGTAGTGTCCTAGCGGGGTACGAGCAGTACTTC
-	TRBV2	-	TRBJ2-2	CASKLSNTGELFF	TGTGCCAGCAAACTCTCGAACACCGGGGAGCTGTTTTTT
TRBD1	TRBV3-1/TRBV3-2	-	TRBJ1-5	CASSPYGTGGQPQHF	TGTGCCAGCAGTCCATATGGGACAGGGGGACAGCCCCAGCATTTT
TRBD2	TRBV6-1	once	TRBJ2-7	CASSDQPASGSYEQYF	TGTGCCAGCAGTGATCAGCCGGCTAGCGGCTCCTACGAGCAGTACTTC
-	TRBV19	-	TRBJ1-5	CASSIFGRGGQPQHF	TGTGCCAGTAGTATTTTCGGCCGGGGAGGACAGCCCCAGCATTTT
-	TRBV2	-	TRBJ1-1	CASSDNRGTEAFF	TGTGCCAGCAGCGATAATCGGGGCACTGAAGCTTTCTTT
TRBD1	TRBV4-2	few	TRBJ1-2	CASSHPGQGGGGYGYTF	TGTGCCAGCAGCCACCCGGGACAGGGTGGTGGGGGCTATGGCTACACCTTC
-	TRBV5-6	-	TRBJ2-5	CASSSARLTQETQYF	TGTGCCAGCAGCTCGGCCAGGCTGACACAAGAGACCCAGTACTTC
TRBD2	TRBV10-1	few	TRBJ2-1	CASNMRGSNEQFF	TGCGCCAGCAATATGCGGGGGAGCAATGAGCAGTTCTTC
-	TRBV14	-	TRBJ1-4	CASSPRFNEKLFF	TGTGCCAGCAGTCCCAGGTTCAATGAAAAACTGTTTTTT
TRBD1	TRBV9	-	TRBJ2-2	CASSVAPPGQVNTGELFF	TGTGCCAGCAGCGTAGCTCCTCCGGGACAGGTTAACACCGGGGAGCTGTTTTTT
-	TRBV24-1	-	TRBJ2-3	CATSDPDRFTDTQYF	TGTGCCACCAGTGACCCGGACAGATTCACAGATACGCAGTATTTT
TRBD2	TRBV10-3	-	TRBJ2-3	CAISFTSGTDTQYF	TGTGCCATCAGTTTTACTAGCGGCACAGATACGCAGTATTTT
TRBD2	TRBV4-1	-	TRBJ2-3	CASSQALAGGMTDTQYF	TGCGCCAGCAGCCAAGCATTAGCGGGGGGGATGACGGATACGCAGTATTTT
-	TRBV6-5	-	TRBJ1-1	CASSYAAGRTEAFF	TGTGCCAGCAGTTACGCAGCAGGGAGGACTGAAGCTTTCTTT
-	TRBV5-1	-	TRBJ2-3	CASSLGHNTDTQYF	TGCGCCAGCAGCTTGGGTCACAACACAGATACGCAGTATTTT
TRBD2	TRBV28	-	TRBJ2-3	CASSFQGGGGRDTQYF	TGTGCCAGCAGTTTCCAGGGCGGGGGTGGAAGGGATACGCAGTATTTT
-	TRBV6-2/TRBV6-3	-	TRBJ2-2	CASSYIISGLGNTGELFF	TGTGCCAGCAGTTACATCATTTCGGGACTGGGGAACACCGGGGAGCTGTTTTTT
-	TRBV19	-	TRBJ2-3	CASSIATGTTDTQYF	TGTGCCAGTAGTATAGCTACAGGGACCACAGATACGCAGTATTTT
TRBD1	TRBV5-6	-	TRBJ2-7	CASSSNRDRGLEQYF	TGTGCCAGCAGTTCCAACCGGGACAGGGGGCTCGAGCAGTACTTC
TRBD2	TRBV7-9	-	TRBJ2-1	CASSSYSAGGVKQFF	TGTGCCAGCAGCTCCTATTCAGCGGGGGGCGTAAAGCAGTTCTTC
TRBD1	TRBV19	-	TRBJ1-2	CASSRGGTGGYTF	TGTGCCAGTAGTCGAGGGGGCACGGGTGGCTACACCTTC
TRBD2	TRBV5-1	-	TRBJ2-1	CASSLSGGREQFF	TGCGCCAGCAGCTTGAGCGGGGGACGAGAGCAGTTCTTC
-	TRBV7-2	-	TRBJ2-7	CASSPTKGVYEQYF	TGTGCCAGCAGCCCGACTAAGGGTGTCTACGAGCAGTACTTC
TRBD1	TRBV7-2	-	TRBJ1-3	CASSVGQGSHTIYF	TGTGCCAGCAGCGTGGGACAGGGCAGTCACACCATATATTTT
TRBD2	TRBV7-9	-	TRBJ2-1	CASSLGTSGGAGNEQFF	TGTGCCAGCAGCTTAGGGACTAGCGGGGGGGCCGGGAATGAGCAGTTCTTC
TRBD1	TRBV7-6	-	TRBJ1-3	CASSLEGTGASGNTIYF	TGTGCCAGCAGCTTAGAGGGGACAGGGGCCTCTGGAAACACCATATATTTT
-	TRBV27	-	TRBJ1-1	CASSVQGRTEAFF	TGTGCCAGCAGTGTACAGGGTCGAACTGAAGCTTTCTTT
TRBD1	TRBV11-2	-	TRBJ2-5	CASKDRQETQYF	TGTGCCAGTAAGGACAGGCAAGAGACCCAGTACTTC
-	TRBV12-3/TRBV12-4	few	TRBJ2-1	CASSPVGVNEQFF	TGTGCCAGCAGCCCCGTAGGGGTCAATGAGCAGTTCTTC
-	TRBV18	once	TRBJ1-2	CASSQGPSDSIYGYTF	TGTGCCAGCTCACAAGGGCCGAGCGACAGCATCTATGGCTACACCTTC
TRBD1	TRBV7-2	once	TRBJ1-5	CASSETGNQPQHF	TGTGCCAGCAGCGAGACAGGGAATCAGCCCCAGCATTTT